This T cell receptor beta chain came from a study of CD8+CD57+ T cells in acquired aplastic anemia. This clonotype has at least ten counts. Antigen unknown. Patients sequenced had flow cytometry evidence of CD8+CD57+ cell expansion. The template used for profiling TCR beta VDJ and CDR3 was genomic DNA. MiXCR, applied by TCRdb to the reads, yields one record per CDR3 protein. Of around 430,000 distinct CDR3 sequences in the sample, roughly 34% are singletons; the top ten hold less than 1%. Notes on the study in general: For CD8+ Simpson's diversity, patients and controls showed no significant difference.

The receptor was derived from a human donor with aplastic anemia. Sequencing was carried out using sorted CD4+, CD8+, or CD8+CD57+ T cells (not recorded which) from PBMCs.

The CDR3 nucleotides are TGCGCCAGCAGCCAAGATCGTGACAGCTTGGGTGGCTACACCTTC. Translating it yields CASSQDRDSLGGYTF. The chain uses TRBV4-3 and TRBJ1-2; weak D call: TRBD1 (5 bases). The V end lost 0 bases, the J end lost 7 bases, and 15 bases lay between the germline ends. The germline gives CDR1 LGHNA, CDR2 YSLEER. CDR3 length: 15 residues.